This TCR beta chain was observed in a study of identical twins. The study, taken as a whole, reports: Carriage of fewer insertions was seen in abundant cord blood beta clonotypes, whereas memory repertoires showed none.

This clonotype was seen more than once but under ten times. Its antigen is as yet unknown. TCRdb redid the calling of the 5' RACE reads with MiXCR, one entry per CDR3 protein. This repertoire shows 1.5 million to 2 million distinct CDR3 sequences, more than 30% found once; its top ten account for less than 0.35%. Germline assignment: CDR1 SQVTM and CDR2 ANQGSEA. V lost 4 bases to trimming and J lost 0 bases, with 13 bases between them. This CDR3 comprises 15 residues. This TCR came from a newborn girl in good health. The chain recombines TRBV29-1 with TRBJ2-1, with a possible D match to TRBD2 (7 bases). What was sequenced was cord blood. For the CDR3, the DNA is TGCAGCGTTGTGGGGGGGCTCAGCTCCTACAATGAGCAGTTCTTC. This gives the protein CSVVGGLSSYNEQFF.